Listed below are T cell receptor beta chains from one sample, sequenced in a study of cytomegalovirus exposure and HLA in healthy donors. TCRdb's copy holds only in-frame clones and misses some; the assay was immunoSEQ multiplex PCR. This table holds 90,000 to 150,000 clones, roughly nine tenths found once. Source material: PBMCs. The receptors stem from a young man in good health and CMV-seropositive. The CDR3 runs from the conserved cysteine through the conserved F or W. D genes are given only for firm matches. Not all rows give a size; the values are once, few, many and, for expanded clones, a class.

D	V	length	size	J	CDR3	DNA
TRBD1	TRBV18	15	.	TRBJ1-4	CASSPRQGAREKLFF	TGTGCCAGCTCACCAAGACAGGGGGCAAGAGAAAAACTGTTTTTT
TRBD2	TRBV28	15	.	TRBJ2-7	CASSSLAGGTYEQYF	TGTGCCAGCAGTTCTCTAGCGGGGGGAACCTACGAGCAGTACTTC
.	TRBV7-9	14	.	TRBJ2-1	CASTGGGRAVEQFF	TGTGCCAGCACCGGAGGCGGTAGGGCAGTTGAACAGTTCTTC
TRBD2	TRBV6-1	16	few	TRBJ2-1	CASSDPLAGGINEQFF	TGTGCCAGCAGTGATCCACTAGCGGGGGGGATCAATGAGCAGTTCTTC
.	TRBV7-8	15	.	TRBJ1-2	CASSLSGSGAYGYTF	TGTGCCAGCAGCTTATCCGGAAGCGGAGCCTATGGCTACACCTTC
TRBD2	TRBV2	15	.	TRBJ2-5	CASSPGGARSETQYF	TGTGCCAGCAGTCCCGGGGGGGCCCGATCGGAGACCCAGTACTTC
.	TRBV27	15	.	TRBJ2-1	CASSLLGRSKNEQFF	TGTGCCAGCAGTTTATTGGGGCGGTCCAAGAATGAGCAGTTCTTC
TRBD1	TRBV4-1	14	.	TRBJ2-7	CASSHRQGDNEQYF	TGCGCCAGCAGCCATAGGCAGGGGGACAACGAGCAGTACTTC
.	TRBV5-1	15	.	TRBJ1-1	CASSLVAGSNTEAFF	TGCGCCAGCAGCTTGGTCGCAGGGTCGAACACTGAAGCTTTCTTT
.	TRBV19	14	once	TRBJ2-7	CASSPGTAGYEQYF	TGTGCCAGTAGTCCCGGGACAGCGGGCTACGAGCAGTACTTC
TRBD2	TRBV10-1	18	.	TRBJ2-3	CASSESQLTSGLWDTQYF	TGCGCCAGCAGTGAGTCCCAGCTAACTAGCGGGCTCTGGGATACGCAGTATTTT
TRBD1	TRBV9	14	few	TRBJ1-3	CASSGGTVGNTIYF	TGTGCCAGCAGCGGCGGGACAGTGGGAAACACCATATATTTT
.	TRBV6-1	13	.	TRBJ1-1	CASSGTENTEAFF	TGTGCCAGCAGTGGGACAGAGAACACTGAAGCTTTCTTT
.	TRBV11-2	13	once	TRBJ2-7	CASSSPGWYEQYF	TGTGCCAGCAGTTCCCCCGGGTGGTACGAGCAGTACTTC
TRBD1	TRBV7-9	14	.	TRBJ2-7	CASSRPGQFYEQYF	TGTGCCAGCAGTCGTCCGGGACAGTTCTACGAGCAGTACTTC
.	TRBV18	14	.	TRBJ2-6	CASSSGVGANVLTF	TGTGCCAGCTCATCCGGAGTTGGGGCCAACGTCCTGACTTTC
.	TRBV19	16	.	TRBJ2-2	CASSPSTVLNTGELFF	TGTGCCAGTAGTCCTTCTACAGTGCTGAACACCGGGGAGCTGTTTTTT
.	TRBV7-9	12	.	TRBJ2-1	CASSIGTGFVFF	TGTGCCAGCAGCATAGGGACGGGGTTTGTGTTCTTC
.	TRBV29-1	13	.	TRBJ2-2	CSVNGGYTGELFF	TGCAGCGTAAACGGCGGATACACCGGGGAGCTGTTTTTT
TRBD1	TRBV6-5	14	.	TRBJ1-1	CASGTGGAETEAFF	TGTGCCAGCGGGACAGGGGGCGCGGAGACTGAAGCTTTCTTT
TRBD1	TRBV10-3	15	.	TRBJ1-2	CAILDAQGASYGYTF	TGTGCCATCCTCGACGCACAGGGGGCTAGCTATGGCTACACCTTC
TRBD1	TRBV5-1	15	.	TRBJ1-1	CASSLGQGVGTEAFF	TGCGCCAGCAGCCTGGGACAGGGGGTTGGCACTGAAGCTTTCTTT
.	TRBV7-2	15	.	TRBJ2-7	CASSVPRVQVNEQYF	TGTGCCAGCAGCGTCCCCAGGGTTCAGGTAAACGAGCAGTACTTC
.	TRBV4-3	15	.	TRBJ2-3	CASSQEGGYTDTQYF	TGCGCCAGCAGCCAAGAGGGGGGTTATACAGATACGCAGTATTTT
TRBD1	TRBV9	16	.	TRBJ1-3	CASSVGSGTAGNTIYF	TGTGCCAGCAGCGTAGGGTCTGGGACAGCTGGAAACACCATATATTTT
.	TRBV9	11	once	TRBJ1-1	CASSVKGEVFF	TGTGCCAGCAGCGTAAAGGGGGAAGTTTTCTTT
.	TRBV5-1	14	.	TRBJ1-1	CASSVQGPNTEAFF	TGCGCCAGCAGCGTACAGGGACCGAACACTGAAGCTTTCTTT
TRBD1	TRBV5-1	14	.	TRBJ1-4	CASSSGQVNEKLFF	TGCGCCAGCAGCTCGGGACAGGTTAATGAAAAACTGTTTTTT
.	TRBV5-4	14	.	TRBJ2-7	CASSLITTSYEQYF	TGTGCCAGCAGCCTCATAACCACTTCCTACGAGCAGTACTTC
.	TRBV4-2	12	.	TRBJ2-2	CASTLNTGELFF	TGTGCCAGCACCCTCAACACCGGGGAGCTGTTTTTT
.	TRBV7-9	14	.	TRBJ1-5	CASSPSGGNQPQHF	TGTGCCAGCAGCCCCTCGGGGGGCAATCAGCCCCAGCATTTT
TRBD2	TRBV4-1	18	.	TRBJ2-3	CASSQEGFAGGGTDTQYF	TGCGCCAGCAGCCAAGAGGGCTTCGCGGGGGGGGGCACAGATACGCAGTATTTT
TRBD1	TRBV15	13	.	TRBJ2-1	CATSRDRDYEQFF	TGTGCCACCAGCAGGGACAGGGATTATGAGCAGTTCTTC
TRBD1	TRBV4-3	15	.	TRBJ2-7	CASSQDGTGPYEQYF	TGCGCCAGCAGCCAAGATGGGACAGGGCCCTACGAGCAGTACTTC
TRBD2	TRBV18	13	.	TRBJ2-7	CASSAGVLDEQYF	TGTGCCAGCTCGGCGGGGGTTCTCGACGAGCAGTACTTC
TRBD2	TRBV7-2	16	.	TRBJ2-5	CASSLASRGGGETQYF	TGTGCCAGCAGCTTAGCTTCGCGGGGGGGCGGTGAGACCCAGTACTTC
.	TRBV4-1	15	.	TRBJ1-1	CASSHDGRKGTEAFF	TGCGCCAGCAGCCACGACGGGAGGAAGGGAACTGAAGCTTTCTTT
TRBD2	TRBV29-1	17	.	TRBJ2-1	CSVENVRAGGSYNEQFF	TGCAGCGTTGAAAACGTAAGGGCGGGGGGCTCCTACAATGAGCAGTTCTTC
TRBD2	TRBV9	17	.	TRBJ2-1	CASSVATASGDYNEQFF	TGTGCCAGCAGCGTAGCTACGGCTAGCGGGGATTACAATGAGCAGTTCTTC
.	TRBV7-9	16	.	TRBJ2-3	CASTQSPGQNTDTQYF	TGTGCCAGCACCCAGTCGCCCGGACAGAACACAGATACGCAGTATTTT
TRBD2	TRBV4-3	17	.	TRBJ2-1	CASSYGLAGGLDNEQFF	TGCGCCAGCAGTTATGGGCTAGCGGGGGGGCTAGACAATGAGCAGTTCTTC
.	TRBV7-9	15	.	TRBJ1-4	CASSLGSRVGEKLFF	TGTGCCAGCAGCTTAGGCTCCAGGGTAGGCGAAAAACTGTTTTTT
TRBD2	TRBV11-2	14	.	TRBJ2-7	CASSLDWWGGEQYF	TGTGCCAGCAGCTTAGATTGGTGGGGGGGCGAGCAGTACTTC
TRBD2	TRBV10-3	12	.	TRBJ2-1	CAISNLAGVEFF	TGTGCCATCTCGAACTTAGCGGGGGTTGAGTTCTTC
.	TRBV6-1	13	.	TRBJ2-2	CASTKTNTGELFF	TGTGCCAGCACCAAAACGAACACCGGGGAGCTGTTTTTT
TRBD2	TRBV10-3	12	.	TRBJ2-7	CATGGLETEQYF	TGTGCCACCGGGGGACTAGAAACCGAGCAGTACTTC
TRBD1	TRBV18	15	.	TRBJ1-5	CASSPGTGVVQPQHF	TGTGCCAGCTCACCGGGGACAGGGGTGGTTCAGCCCCAGCATTTT
.	TRBV19	14	few	TRBJ1-6	CASSILTGNSPLHF	TGTGCCAGTAGTATCCTCACAGGGAATTCACCCCTCCACTTT